Reported below is one TCR beta chain. Its antigen remains unidentified. Germline CDR1 DFQATT, CDR2 SNEGSKA (reference sequence). This CDR3 has 12 residues. V gave up 0 bases and J gave up 3 bases, with 6 bases separating them. Cells sorted as Tregs were CD4+, CD25+ and CD127-/low. TCRdb re-called the 5' RACE reads with MiXCR, one entry per CDR3 protein. The sample records roughly 9,100 distinct CDR3 sequences, around 55% being singletons. The study's findings and limits: Tumor memory CD4+ T cell TCR gene usage was found to cluster with blood and lymph node memory CD4+ cells and with lymph node naive CD4+ cells. Tumor Tregs overlapped most with tumor, then blood, naive CD4+ cells.

The V gene is TRBV20-1, the J gene TRBJ2-7; D ambiguous. The sequence derives from a female donor with breast cancer. The sample was Tregs sorted from a lymph node. In DNA, the CDR3 is TGCAGTGCTAGAGACCCGAACTACGAGCAGTACTTC. Translating it yields CSARDPNYEQYF.